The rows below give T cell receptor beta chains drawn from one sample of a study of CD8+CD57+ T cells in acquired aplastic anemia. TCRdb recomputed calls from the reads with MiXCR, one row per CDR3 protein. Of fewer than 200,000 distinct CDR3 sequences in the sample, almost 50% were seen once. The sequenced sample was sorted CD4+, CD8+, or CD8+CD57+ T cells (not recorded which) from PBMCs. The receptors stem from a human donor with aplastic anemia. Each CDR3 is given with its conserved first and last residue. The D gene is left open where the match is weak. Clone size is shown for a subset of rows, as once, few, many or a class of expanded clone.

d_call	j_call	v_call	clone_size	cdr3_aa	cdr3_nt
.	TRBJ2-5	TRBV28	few	CASSLQVGLRGETQYF	TGTGCCAGCAGTTTACAGGTTGGGCTTAGGGGGGAGACCCAGTACTTC
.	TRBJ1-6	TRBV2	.	CASSDESNSPLHF	TGTGCCAGCAGTGACGAGAGTAATTCACCCCTCCACTTT
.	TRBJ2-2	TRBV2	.	CASSATGQGGELFF	TGTGCCAGCAGTGCTACAGGGCAAGGCGGGGAGCTGTTTTTT
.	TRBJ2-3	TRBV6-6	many	CASSYKGYDTDTQYF	TGTGCCAGCAGTTACAAGGGATACGATACAGATACGCAGTATTTT
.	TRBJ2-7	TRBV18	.	CASSTTLYEQYF	TGTGCCAGCTCAACCACCCTCTACGAGCAGTACTTC
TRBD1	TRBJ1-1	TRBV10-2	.	CASSEVAGGRGTEAFF	TGCGCCAGCAGTGAGGTGGCAGGGGGACGTGGCACTGAAGCTTTCTTT
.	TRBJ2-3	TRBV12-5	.	CASGLVGDYTDTQYF	TGTGCTAGTGGTTTGGTAGGTGATTACACAGATACGCAGTATTTT
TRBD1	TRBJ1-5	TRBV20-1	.	CSARVRPGQGAERNQPRHF	TGCAGTGCTAGAGTAAGACCGGGACAGGGGGCCGAAAGAAATCAGCCCCGGCATTTT
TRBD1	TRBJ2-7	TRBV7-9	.	CASSQGQQAYEQYF	TGTGCCAGCAGCCAGGGACAGCAGGCCTACGAGCAGTACTTC
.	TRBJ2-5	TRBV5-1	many	CASKQGSNQETQYF	TGCGCCAGCAAGCAGGGGAGCAACCAAGAGACCCAGTACTTC
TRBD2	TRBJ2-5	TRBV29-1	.	CSVDGGRRETQYF	TGCAGCGTTGATGGCGGGAGGAGAGAGACCCAGTACTTC
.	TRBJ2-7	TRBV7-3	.	CASSRPLGLSYEQYF	TGTGCCAGCAGCCGCCCCCTCGGACTCTCCTACGAGCAGTACTTC
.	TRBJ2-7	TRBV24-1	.	CATSGLESSSGQYF	TGTGCCACCAGTGGCCTCGAGTCTTCGTCTGGGCAGTACTTC
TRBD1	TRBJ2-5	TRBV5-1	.	CASSSGQGGQTQYF	TGCGCCAGCAGCTCAGGACAGGGGGGACAGACCCAGTACTTC
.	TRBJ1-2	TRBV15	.	CATSRDSIVANYGYTF	TGTGCCACCAGCAGAGATTCAATCGTAGCTAACTATGGCTACACCTTC